These 3 T cell receptor beta chains came from one sample sequenced in a study of cytomegalovirus exposure and HLA in healthy donors. The PCR used 60 Vbeta and 13 Jbeta primers. The method was immunoSEQ multiplex PCR; TCRdb's version includes in-frame clones alone and lacks a portion of them. Among about 160,000 clones listed, roughly 80% were seen once. The sample consisted of PBMCs. These receptors originate from a man aged 30-40 years in good health and CMV-seronegative.

The rearrangement joins TRBV6-5 to TRBJ1-2; unclear D gene. Germline V gives CDR1 MNHEY, CDR2 SVGAGI. V gave up 6 bases and J gave up 4 bases, with 12 bases separating them. CDR3 length: 13 residues. CDR3 in amino acids: CASRKAGGYGYTF. The CDR3 DNA is TGTGCCAGCAGGAAAGCGGGTGGCTATGGCTACACCTTC.

The chain joins TRBV4-1 to TRBJ2-3; a possible D gene is TRBD2 (5 bases). V lost 3 bases to trimming and J lost 0 bases, with 16 bases between them. Germline assignment: CDR1 MGHRA and CDR2 YSYEKL. CDR3 length: 17 residues. The CDR3 coding sequence is TGCGCCAGCAGCCAGACCCGAGGCGGGTTTAGCACAGATACGCAGTATTTT. Encoded protein: CASSQTRGGFSTDTQYF.

Concerning this clone: Compared with germline, one end of the junction differs, possibly owing to a read error. The chain links TRBV7-7 to TRBJ2-5; 9 bases are shared with TRBD2. Germline V lookup: CDR1 SSHAT, CDR2 FNYEAQ (reference sequence). CDR3 length equals 15 residues. The CDR3 here is CASSLRSSGVETQYF. CDR3 coding DNA: TGTGCTAGCAGCTTAAGATCTAGCGGGGTGGAGACCCAGTACTTC.